These 19 T cell receptor beta chains were all obtained from the same sample, sequenced in a study of yellow fever vaccine responses in identical twins. TCRdb redid the calling of the RT-PCR reads with MiXCR, one entry per CDR3 protein. This sample has under 20,000 distinct CDR3 sequences; around 72% occur once, and the top ten carry more than 2%. The sample was T cells from blood (PBMCs), unsorted or a sorted subset (not recorded which), taken before or after yellow fever vaccination (not recorded which). These receptors all stem from a young woman who received the yellow fever vaccine.

The sample holds a few counts of this clonotype. The chain has TRBV6-2 or TRBV6-3 and TRBJ2-1; TRBD2 might be the D (6 bases). This CDR3 comprises 14 residues. Trimming took off 7 bases at V and 6 bases at J, with 16 bases between the two ends. CDR1 and CDR2 from the germline V gene are MNHEY and SVGEGT. CDR3 residues: CASTFLGGLNEQFF. The CDR3 bases are TGTGCCAGCACATTCTTGGGGGGACTCAATGAGCAGTTCTTC.

This clonotype was picked up a small number of times. The chain's CDR3 is CASSEAGKLFF. The CDR3 bases are TGTGCCAGCAGCGAGGCTGGAAAACTGTTTTTT. V usage is TRBV7-7 and J usage is TRBJ1-4; D gene uncertain. Germline V lookup: CDR1 SSHAT, CDR2 FNYEAQ (reference sequence). The V and J ends lost 5 bases and 10 bases respectively, with 8 bases between them. The CDR3 totals 11 residues.

This clonotype was observed once. The chain has TRBV11-2 and TRBJ2-5, with a weak D call TRBD1 (6 bases). CDR1 and CDR2 (germline): SGHAT, FQNNGV. The V end lost 5 bases, the J end lost 2 bases, and 9 bases lay between the germline ends. This CDR3 is 13 amino acids long. Written as DNA, the CDR3 is TGTGCCAGCAGCAGACAGGCACAAGAGACCCAGTACTTC. Protein: CASSRQAQETQYF.

J is TRBJ1-5 and V is TRBV2; D is ambiguous. Germline CDR1 SNHLY, CDR2 FYNNEI. The ends were cut back, 4 bases at V and 9 bases at J, with 19 bases in the middle. The CDR3 sequence is 15 residues long. Here the CDR3 DNA reads TGTGCCAGCAGTGGGTCCGGGCTCCTAATCCGGCCCCAGCATTTT. Residues: CASSGSGLLIRPQHF.

The chain combines TRBV11-2 with TRBJ2-5, with a tentative D call TRBD2 (6 bases). CDR1 SGHAT and CDR2 FQNNGV come from the germline V gene. This CDR3 is 16 amino acids long. Trimming cost V 0 bases and J 5 bases, with 16 bases left between them. CDR3 nucleotides: TGTGCCAGCAGCTTAGACAGGGAGGTGACTGGGGAGACCCAGTACTTC. Amino acids: CASSLDREVTGETQYF.

The rearrangement joins TRBV28 to TRBJ2-7, with D possibly called TRBD1 or TRBD2 (5 bases each). Deletions cut 6 bases from V and 3 bases from J, with 18 bases between. Germline CDR1 MDHEN, CDR2 SYDVKM. The CDR3 runs 15 residues. The CDR3 loop reads CASSPGTTWNYEQYF. The CDR3 DNA reads as TGTGCCAGCAGCCCTGGGACGACATGGAACTACGAGCAGTACTTC.

This rearrangement joins TRBV23-1 to TRBJ1-4; D is unclear. TRBV23-1 is an open reading frame whose function is uncertain. CDR3 length equals 14 residues. V was shortened by 7 bases and J by 1 base, with 10 bases between the two germline ends. The CDR3 bases are TGCGCCAGCAACCTTCCCATAACTAATGAAAAACTGTTTTTT. Its protein product is CASNLPITNEKLFF.

The rearrangement joins TRBV4-1 to TRBJ1-3; no clear D gene. The CDR3 is 17 amino acids. Germline assignment: CDR1 MGHRA and CDR2 YSYEKL. The ends were cut back, 4 bases at V and 1 base at J, with 17 bases in the middle. The CDR3, as DNA: TGCGCCAGCAGCCCACGCGGTCCCGGAGGATCTGGAAACACCATATATTTT. Translating gives CASSPRGPGGSGNTIYF.

V gene TRBV5-1 combines with J gene TRBJ2-7; D is undetermined. The V end was cut by 4 bases, the J end by 6 bases, with 11 bases between. The CDR3 has 12 residues. Germline assignment: CDR1 SGHRS and CDR2 YFSETQ. The CDR3 protein is CASSPPPCEQYF. DNA of the CDR3: TGCGCCAGCAGCCCTCCCCCCTGCGAGCAGTACTTC.

The chain has TRBV7-9 and TRBJ1-1; D is uncertain. CDR3 length: 12 residues. V lost 4 bases and J lost 1, with 4 bases in between. The germline gives CDR1 SEHNR, CDR2 FQNEAQ (reference sequence). The CDR3 sequence: CASSYQNTEAFF. In DNA, the CDR3 is TGTGCCAGCAGCTATCAGAACACTGAAGCTTTCTTT.

The chain has TRBV2 and TRBJ1-4; D is undetermined. Germline CDR1 is SNHLY and CDR2 is FYNNEI. V dropped 7 bases and J dropped 4 bases, with 4 bases sitting between them. This CDR3 region has 11 residues. As DNA, the CDR3 is TGTGCCAGCACCCTTAATGAAAAACTGTTTTTT. It is translated as CASTLNEKLFF.

The V call is TRBV4-1, the J call TRBJ1-2; no definite D call. The CDR3 consists of 13 residues. Germline CDR1 MGHRA, CDR2 YSYEKL. V was clipped by 1 base and J by 8 bases, with 11 bases between them. As DNA, the CDR3 is TGCGCCAGCAGCCAAGTCGAAGGGTTAGGCTACACCTTC. Translating it yields CASSQVEGLGYTF.

The chain couples TRBV2 to TRBJ1-2; D is possibly TRBD1 (5 bases). This CDR3 comprises 13 residues. V gave up 3 bases and J gave up 7 bases, with 12 bases separating them. CDR1 SNHLY and CDR2 FYNNEI come from the germline V gene. CDR3 loop: CASSDRQGSGYTF. The CDR3 nucleotides read TGTGCCAGCAGTGATCGCCAGGGCAGTGGCTACACCTTC.

This clonotype showed up just a few times. DNA of the CDR3: TGTGCCAGCAGCCCAACTGGGAAAGGGGTAAGCAATGAGCAGTTCTTC. Its translation is CASSPTGKGVSNEQFF. This chain links TRBV11-1 with TRBJ2-1, with D possibly matching TRBD1 (5 bases). The CDR3 covers 16 residues. Trimming took off 5 bases at V and 6 bases at J, with 20 bases between the two ends. CDR1 SGHAT and CDR2 FQDESV come from the germline V gene (reference sequence).

This chain connects TRBV19 to TRBJ1-5; D remains unclear. V was clipped by 4 bases and J by 3 bases, with 13 bases between them. CDR1 is LNHDA and CDR2 is SQIVND in the germline V gene (reference sequence). This CDR3 has 15 residues. CDR3 sequence reads: CASSSLGKDNQPQHF. The CDR3 DNA reads TGTGCCAGTAGTAGTCTCGGGAAGGACAATCAGCCCCAGCATTTT.

V is TRBV20-1 and J is TRBJ2-5, with D possibly TRBD1 on 7 matching bases. The CDR3 extends over 13 amino acids. V gave up 2 bases and J gave up 5 bases, with 12 bases separating them. In germline, CDR1 is DFQATT, CDR2 SNEGSKA (reference sequence). The CDR3 DNA follows: TGCAGTGCTAGACCCCCAGGGGGGGAGACCCAGTACTTC. Amino acids: CSARPPGGETQYF.

This chain links TRBV12-3 or TRBV12-4 with TRBJ2-7, with 9 bases fitting TRBD2. The CDR3 runs 15 residues. J lost 1 base, V lost 1 base, and 2 bases had no gene match. CDR3 in amino acids: CASSLGGLASYEQYF. The CDR3 nucleotides are TGTGCCAGCAGTTTAGGGGGACTAGCTTCCTACGAGCAGTACTTC.

CDR3 bases: TGCAGTGCTAGAGACGAACCAACCGGGTATGAGCAGTTCTTC. This sequence encodes CSARDEPTGYEQFF. The chain uses TRBV20-1 and TRBJ2-1, with no clear D. Germline loops: CDR1 DFQATT, CDR2 SNEGSKA (reference sequence). The V gene lost 0 bases and the J gene lost 8 bases, with 14 bases spanning the gap. The CDR3 spans 14 residues.

This clonotype was seen a few times. This chain links TRBV4-1 with TRBJ2-1; D is possibly TRBD1 or TRBD2 (5 bases each). The germline gives CDR1 MGHRA, CDR2 YSYEKL. The CDR3 length is 15 residues. The V gene lost 0 bases and the J gene lost 9 bases, with 15 bases spanning the gap. This CDR3 reads CASSQDLPGAGEQFF. CDR3 DNA sequence: TGCGCCAGCAGCCAAGATCTTCCCGGGGCTGGTGAGCAGTTCTTC.